These 23 T cell receptor beta chains came from one sample sequenced in a study of blood T cell repertoires in COVID-19. Libraries were prepared by immunoSEQ multiplex PCR; TCRdb keeps only in-frame clonotypes and omits some of them. The profile shows 39,000 or so clones, approximately 80% of them singletons. The sequenced material came from peripheral blood. Every receptor here comes from a man aged 60 to 69 in a cohort sampled during active COVID-19.

The chain has TRBV7-7 and TRBJ1-1, with 10 bases identical to TRBD1. The length of the CDR3 is 13 residues. CDR1 SSHAT and CDR2 FNYEAQ come from the germline V gene (reference sequence). With V trimmed by 5 bases and J by 4 bases, 1 base remained unmatched. CDR3 sequence (DNA): TGTGCCAGCAGCCGGGACAGGGGCACTGAAGCTTTCTTT. It yields the protein CASSRDRGTEAFF.

This clone was seen a handful of times. V is TRBV24-1 and J is TRBJ1-2, with 7 bases matching TRBD1. This CDR3 contains 13 residues. Trimming cost V 3 bases and J 6 bases; bases outside gene matches: 3. The germline V gene encodes CDR1 KGHDR and CDR2 SFDVKD. The CDR3, as DNA: TGTGCCACCAGTGATCGACAGGGAGATGGCTACACCTTC. It yields the protein CATSDRQGDGYTF.

V usage is TRBV10-3 and J usage is TRBJ1-2; weak D call: TRBD1 (6 bases). Trimming took 5 bases from V and 2 from J, leaving 9 bases between them. The CDR3 spans 13 residues. Germline CDR1 and CDR2: ENHRY and SYGVKD. CDR3 sequence: CAISPGQNYGYTF. CDR3 coding DNA: TGTGCCATCAGTCCCGGACAGAACTATGGCTACACCTTC.

This clone was seen only a few times. This chain joins TRBV5-1 and TRBJ2-1; 12 nucleotides agree with TRBD1. Germline CDR1 SGHRS, CDR2 YFSETQ. CDR3 size: 18 residues. The junction had 8 bases not matched to a gene; V was cut back by 3 bases and J by 1 base. The CDR3 region has the DNA TGCGCCAGCAGCTACCAGGGACAGGGGGCGGGATCCTACAATGAGCAGTTCTTC. This encodes CASSYQGQGAGSYNEQFF.

V gene TRBV10-3 combines with J gene TRBJ2-3; D perhaps matches TRBD2 (6 bases). The CDR3 is 12 residues long. In germline, CDR1 is ENHRY, CDR2 SYGVKD. Trimming took 8 bases from V and 0 from J, leaving 6 bases between them. The CDR3 reads CAIRGSTDTQYF. CDR3 in DNA: TGTGCCATCCGGGGGAGCACAGATACGCAGTATTTT.

This clone appeared a few times. The J gene is TRBJ2-2, the V gene TRBV19, with D hard to call. V shed 7 bases and J shed 2 bases, with 14 bases lying between them. This CDR3 comprises 15 residues. CDR1 is LNHDA and CDR2 is SQIVND in the germline V gene (reference sequence). CDR3 nucleotides: TGTGCCAGTAACAGATGGGCAGCCAACACCGGGGAGCTGTTTTTT. Encoded protein: CASNRWAANTGELFF.

The V and J genes are TRBV30 and TRBJ2-3; TRBD2 matches at 8 bases. Trimming cost V 2 bases and J 6 bases; bases outside gene matches: 1. CDR3 size: 12 residues. Germline-derived CDR1 and CDR2 are GTSNPN and SVGIG (reference sequence). In DNA form, the CDR3 reads TGTGCCTGGAGTCCGGGGGGGGATACGCAGTATTTT. It translates to CAWSPGGDTQYF.

This chain links TRBV2 with TRBJ2-3; 8 positions agree with TRBD2. CDR1 is SNHLY and CDR2 is FYNNEI in the germline V gene. The V and J ends lost 8 bases and 1 base, in that order; junction bases with no gene match: 2. The CDR3 totals 13 residues. CDR3 in amino acids: CASGREGTDTQYF. CDR3 nucleotide sequence: TGTGCCAGCGGGCGGGAGGGCACAGATACGCAGTATTTT.

A single count supports this clone. The chain combines TRBV7-2 with TRBJ2-3; D may be TRBD2 (6 bases). Germline CDR1 reads SGHTA; CDR2 reads FQGNSA. Trimming pared 4 bases from V and 0 bases from J, leaving 17 bases between. The CDR3 sequence is 17 residues long. The CDR3 region has the DNA TGTGCCAGCAGCTCCCCGGCGGGCGGGGATAGCACAGATACGCAGTATTTT. Translating gives CASSSPAGGDSTDTQYF.

This clone was counted once. The chain employs TRBV5-6 and TRBJ1-1, with a tentative D call TRBD1 (5 bases). Trimming stripped 0 bases from V and 0 bases from J, with 9 bases between. The CDR3 loop spans 15 amino acids. Germline V gene sequence: CDR1 SGHDT, CDR2 YYEEEE. In DNA form, the CDR3 reads TGTGCCAGCAGCTTGGGGGGCGCCATGAACACTGAAGCTTTCTTT. Its protein product is CASSLGGAMNTEAFF.

The chain joins TRBV6-2 or TRBV6-3 to TRBJ2-5; 8 bases map to TRBD2. Germline values: CDR1 MNHEY, CDR2 SVGEGT. V trimming: 2 bases; J trimming: 5 bases; junction bases outside the gene matches: 7. CDR3 size: 15 residues. This CDR3 reads CASSYEGREVETQYF. The DNA for the CDR3 is TGTGCCAGCAGTTACGAAGGGCGGGAGGTGGAGACCCAGTACTTC.

This clone was seen a handful of times. The rearrangement uses TRBV11-2 and TRBJ2-2; D not resolved. CDR1 and CDR2 from the germline V gene are SGHAT and FQNNGV. The CDR3 loop spans 13 amino acids. The ends were cut back, 5 bases at V and 7 bases at J, with 11 bases in the middle. CDR3 bases: TGTGCCAGCAGCCTCGGGTACATCGGGGAGCTGTTTTTT. Its translation: CASSLGYIGELFF.

The rearrangement joins TRBV6-5 to TRBJ1-5; D might be TRBD1 (6 bases). This CDR3 has 16 amino acids. The germline V and J ends were trimmed by 2 bases and 1 base, with 12 bases remaining between them. Germline CDR1 and CDR2: MNHEY and SVGAGI. CDR3 sequence (DNA): TGTGCCAGCAGTTACGGCAGGGGCAGAAGCAATCAGCCCCAGCATTTT. Its translation: CASSYGRGRSNQPQHF.

The chain recombines TRBV5-4 with TRBJ2-1; D call uncertain. Deletions cut 0 bases from V and 8 bases from J, with 9 bases between. CDR1 is SGHNT, CDR2 YYREEE, per germline (reference sequence). CDR3 size: 13 residues. The CDR3 loop reads CASSLVVADEQFF. CDR3 nucleotides: TGTGCCAGCAGCTTGGTGGTAGCCGATGAGCAGTTCTTC.

The genes are TRBV27 and TRBJ1-1; 7 positions agree with TRBD1. This CDR3 has 15 amino acids. The germline V gene has CDR1 MNHEY and CDR2 SMNVEV (reference sequence). Trimming cost V 5 bases and J 4 bases; bases outside gene matches: 10. CDR3 residues: CASSPLPGGSTEAFF. The CDR3 bases are TGTGCCAGCAGTCCGCTCCCAGGGGGGAGCACTGAAGCTTTCTTT.

V is TRBV7-6 and J is TRBJ1-1, with D unclear. The CDR3 totals 13 residues. CDR1 and CDR2 from the germline V gene are SGHVS and FNYEAQ. Trimming took off 1 base at V and 4 bases at J, with 7 bases between the two ends. CDR3 amino acids: CASSLDSLTEAFF. The CDR3 region has the DNA TGTGCCAGCAGCTTAGACAGCCTCACTGAAGCTTTCTTT.

V usage is TRBV28 and J usage is TRBJ1-3; a weak D match, TRBD1 (6 bases). The length of the CDR3 is 17 residues. Germline loops: CDR1 MDHEN, CDR2 SYDVKM. Trimming removed 6 bases from V and 0 bases from J, with 18 bases in between. The CDR3 DNA reads TGTGCCAGCAGACGACAGGCCATGCGACCCTCTGGAAACACCATATATTTT. This encodes CASRRQAMRPSGNTIYF.

This chain joins TRBV5-1 and TRBJ2-5; 8 nucleotides line up with TRBD2. Germline V gene lookup returns CDR1 SGHRS and CDR2 YFSETQ. The CDR3 consists of 16 residues. The ends lost 3 bases at V and 3 bases at J; junction bases unmatched: 10. CDR3 sequence reads: CASSSLSGGGKETQYF. DNA of the CDR3: TGCGCCAGCAGCTCCCTATCCGGGGGGGGAAAAGAGACCCAGTACTTC.

The rearrangement joins TRBV6-1 to TRBJ1-1, with D perhaps matching TRBD1 (5 bases). CDR1 MNHNS and CDR2 SASEGT come from the germline V gene. The CDR3 totals 15 residues. V was pared by 1 base and J by 5 bases, with 14 bases between. CDR3 coding DNA: TGTGCCAGCAGTGAAGGCGGGACCGGGGGGACTGAAGCTTTCTTT. Protein: CASSEGGTGGTEAFF.

V usage is TRBV28 and J usage is TRBJ2-1; 9 bases align to TRBD2. The CDR3 is 16 residues long. The V segment lost 7 bases and the J segment 9 bases; nucleotides outside the gene matches: 16. Germline CDR1 and CDR2: MDHEN and SYDVKM. The CDR3 bases are TGTGCCAGCACCTTGACTGGTAGCGGGAGTGTGGCTGAGCAGTTCTTC. Encoded protein: CASTLTGSGSVAEQFF.

This chain uses TRBV4-1 with TRBJ1-5; no clear D. Germline CDR1 is MGHRA and CDR2 is YSYEKL. The CDR3 extends over 15 amino acids. Trimming pared 1 base from V and 1 base from J, leaving 8 bases between. The CDR3 protein is CASSQGTESNQPQHF. Here the CDR3 DNA reads TGCGCCAGCAGCCAAGGAACAGAGAGCAATCAGCCCCAGCATTTT.

This clone was detected a few times. This chain joins TRBV19 and TRBJ2-7; 7 positions match TRBD1. The germline V gene encodes CDR1 LNHDA and CDR2 SQIVND (reference sequence). This CDR3 comprises 13 residues. V shed 6 bases, J shed 2 bases, and the junction held 4 bases outside the gene matches. The CDR3 protein is CASSVTGTYEQYF. DNA of the CDR3: TGTGCCAGTAGCGTGACAGGGACCTACGAGCAGTACTTC.

The chain couples TRBV2 to TRBJ1-2; 10 positions match TRBD1. Germline V CDR1 and CDR2: SNHLY, FYNNEI. The CDR3 runs to 15 residues. Trimming at V came to 5 bases and at J to 4 bases, leaving 7 bases not matched to a gene. The CDR3 DNA sequence: TGTGCCAGCAGTTCTGGACAGGGGGAGCGCTATGGCTACACCTTC. Protein: CASSSGQGERYGYTF. Based on the CDR3 plus reference TRBV2 and TRBJ1-2, the full variable domain is EPEVTQTPSHQVTQMGQEVILRCVPISNHLYFYWYRQILGQKVEFLVSFYNNEISEKSEIFDDQFSVERPDGSNFTLKIRSTKLEDSAMYFCASSSGQGERYGYTFGSGTRLTVV.